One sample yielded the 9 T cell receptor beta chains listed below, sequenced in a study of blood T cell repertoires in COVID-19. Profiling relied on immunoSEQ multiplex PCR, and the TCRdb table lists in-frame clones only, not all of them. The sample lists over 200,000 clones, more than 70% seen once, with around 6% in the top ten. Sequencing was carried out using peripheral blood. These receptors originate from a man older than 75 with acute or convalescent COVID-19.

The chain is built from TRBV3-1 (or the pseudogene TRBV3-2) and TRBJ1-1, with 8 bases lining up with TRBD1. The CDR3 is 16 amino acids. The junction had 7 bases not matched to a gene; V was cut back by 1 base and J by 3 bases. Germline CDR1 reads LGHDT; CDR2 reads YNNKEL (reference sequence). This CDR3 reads CASSQAAAGGHTEAFF. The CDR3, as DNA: TGTGCCAGCAGCCAAGCGGCGGCAGGGGGCCACACTGAAGCTTTCTTT.

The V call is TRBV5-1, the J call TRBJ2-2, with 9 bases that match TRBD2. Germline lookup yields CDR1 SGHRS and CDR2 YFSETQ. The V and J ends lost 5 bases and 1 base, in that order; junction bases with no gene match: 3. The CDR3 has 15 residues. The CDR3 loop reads CASSARGGNTGELFF. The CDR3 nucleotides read TGCGCCAGCAGTGCGCGGGGGGGGAACACCGGGGAGCTGTTTTTT.

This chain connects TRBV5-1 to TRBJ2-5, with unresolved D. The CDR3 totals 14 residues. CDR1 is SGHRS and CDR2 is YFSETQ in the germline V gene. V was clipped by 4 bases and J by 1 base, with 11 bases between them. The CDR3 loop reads CASSTSTGQETQYF. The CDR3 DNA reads TGCGCCAGCAGCACGTCCACGGGCCAAGAGACCCAGTACTTC. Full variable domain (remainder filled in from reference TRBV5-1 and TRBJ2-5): KAGVTQTPRYLIKTRGQQVTLSCSPISGHRSVSWYQQTPGQGLQFLFEYFSETQRNKGNFPGRFSGRQFSNSRSEMNVSTLELGDSALYLCASSTSTGQETQYFGPGTRLLVL.

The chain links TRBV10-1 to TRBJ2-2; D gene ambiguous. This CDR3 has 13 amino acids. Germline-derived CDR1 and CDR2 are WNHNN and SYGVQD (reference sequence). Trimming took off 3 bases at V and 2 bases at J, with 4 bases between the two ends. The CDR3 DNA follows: TGCGCCAGCAGTGACCCTAACACCGGGGAGCTGTTTTTT. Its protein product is CASSDPNTGELFF.

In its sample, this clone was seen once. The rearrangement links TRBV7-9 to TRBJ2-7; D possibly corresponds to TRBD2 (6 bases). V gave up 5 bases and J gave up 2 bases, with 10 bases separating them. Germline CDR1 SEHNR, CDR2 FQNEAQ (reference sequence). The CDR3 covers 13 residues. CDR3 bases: TGTGCCAGCAGCGTCGGGGGAGCCTACGAGCAGTACTTC. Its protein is CASSVGGAYEQYF.

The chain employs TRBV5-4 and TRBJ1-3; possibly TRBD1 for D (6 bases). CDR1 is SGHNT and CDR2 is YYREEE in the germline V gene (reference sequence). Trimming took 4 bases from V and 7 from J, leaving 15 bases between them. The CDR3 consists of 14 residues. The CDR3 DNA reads TGTGCCAGCAGCATAGGGACACCTGCCAACACCATATATTTT. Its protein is CASSIGTPANTIYF.

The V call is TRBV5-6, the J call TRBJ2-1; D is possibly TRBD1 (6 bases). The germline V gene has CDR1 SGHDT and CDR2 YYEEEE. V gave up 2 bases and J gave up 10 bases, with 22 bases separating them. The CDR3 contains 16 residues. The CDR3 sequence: CASSFITAAKRGEQFF. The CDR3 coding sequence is TGTGCCAGCAGCTTTATAACGGCAGCCAAAAGGGGGGAGCAGTTCTTC.

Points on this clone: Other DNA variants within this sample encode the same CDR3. CDR3 coding DNA: TGCGCCAGCAGCTTGGTAGGACAGGGGAACACTGAAGCTTTCTTT. Translation gives CASSLVGQGNTEAFF. The rearrangement joins TRBV5-1 to TRBJ1-1, with 8 bases identical to TRBD1. The trim removed 0 bases at V and 1 base at J, leaving 2 bases unmatched. This CDR3 spans 15 amino acids. The germline CDR1 and CDR2 sequences are SGHRS and YFSETQ.

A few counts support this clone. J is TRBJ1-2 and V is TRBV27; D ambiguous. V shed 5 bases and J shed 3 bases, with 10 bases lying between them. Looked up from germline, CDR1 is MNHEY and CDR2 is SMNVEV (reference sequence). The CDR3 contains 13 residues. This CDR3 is CASSPLPDYGYTF. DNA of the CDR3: TGTGCCAGCAGTCCTCTCCCGGACTATGGCTACACCTTC.